This T cell receptor beta chain was sequenced during a study of T cell repertoires in cytomegalovirus infection. A single record per CDR3 protein comes from TCRdb applying MiXCR to the reads. The table records 200,000 or so distinct CDR3 sequences, approximately 30% of them present only once. The germline CDR1 and CDR2 sequences are SGHTA and FQGTGA. The CDR3 totals 16 residues. V was pared by 5 bases and J by 3 bases, with 17 bases between. For this clonotype: Its specificity is unknown.

Study observations and caveats: Cumulated frequencies of public TCR beta families served to identify carriers of CMV plus the relevant HLA.

The J gene is TRBJ2-1, the V gene TRBV7-3; D tentatively reads TRBD1 or TRBD2 (5 bases each). The sequence was collected from a human donor in good health (CMV status not recorded). Some clones in this sample may be carry-over from other donors' samples. The sample was PBMCs. CDR3 protein: CASSDLGTVGYNEQFF. In DNA form, the CDR3 reads TGTGCCAGCAGCGACCTCGGGACGGTGGGCTACAATGAGCAGTTCTTC. Based on the CDR3 plus reference TRBV7-3 and TRBJ2-1, the full variable domain is GAGVSQTPSNKVTEKGKYVELRCDPISGHTALYWYRQSLGQGPEFLIYFQGTGAADDSGLPNDRFFAVRPEGSVSTLKIQRTERGDSAVYLCASSDLGTVGYNEQFFGPGTRLTVL.